The 20 T cell receptor beta chains listed next were all sequenced from one sample in a study of blood T cells in healthy people across ages. The authors ran a second PCR of 7 to 11 cycles using a sample-barcoded 5' primer and a J-beta primer mix. A single record per CDR3 protein comes from TCRdb applying MiXCR to the 5' RACE reads. The profile shows about 970,000 distinct CDR3 sequences, around 54% of them singletons. What was sequenced was blood. The receptors stem from a woman in her sixties in good health.

This chain connects TRBV29-1 to TRBJ1-5, with a tentative D call TRBD1 (5 bases). V shed 2 bases and J shed 4 bases, with 9 bases lying between them. CDR3 length: 13 residues. Germline values: CDR1 SQVTM, CDR2 ANQGSEA. The CDR3 nucleotides are TGCAGCGTTGAAATTGGGGGAAATCAGCCCCAGCATTTT. It codes for CSVEIGGNQPQHF.

The chain recombines TRBV4-1 with TRBJ2-5; 7 bases match TRBD1. With the DNA end fitting TRBJ2-7 better, the J assignment may be wrong. CDR1 is MGHRA, CDR2 YSYEKL, per germline. The CDR3 totals 15 residues. The CDR3 DNA follows: TGCGCCAGCAGCTACTCCCGGGCAGGGGGCTACGAGCAGTACTTC. Protein product: CASSYSRAGGYEQYF.

In DNA, the CDR3 is TGTGCCAGCAGTTTAATGACCGGGCCTAGCACAGATACGCAGTATTTT. Translated: CASSLMTGPSTDTQYF. The chain employs TRBV12-3 or TRBV12-4 and TRBJ2-3; D is undetermined. The CDR3 length is 16 residues. The germline V and J ends were trimmed by 2 bases and 0 bases, with 12 bases remaining between them.

This sequence joins TRBV7-8 and TRBJ2-6; 7 bases align to TRBD1. From germline, CDR1 is SGHVS and CDR2 FQNEAQ. The V gene end was trimmed by 0 bases and the J gene end by 1 base; junction bases not matched to a gene: 6. The length of the CDR3 is 18 residues. As DNA, the CDR3 is TGTGCCAGCAGCTTAGCACGGCACAGGGGATCTGGGGCCAACGTCCTGACTTTC. Protein: CASSLARHRGSGANVLTF.

Comment on this clonotype: Because the CDR3's place on the DNA is in doubt, the DNA is left out and the CDR3 is given as listed by TCRdb. The rearrangement uses TRBV21-1 and TRBJ2-7. TRBV21-1 is marked as a pseudogene. The CDR3 length equals 14 residues, ends included. The CDR3 loop reads CASSSYRCSYEQYF.

This clonotype was recorded only once. The CDR3 coding sequence is TGCAGTGCTCGTCCGGACGCTAACAATCAGCCCCAGCATTTT. Its translation: CSARPDANNQPQHF. The V gene is TRBV20-1, the J gene TRBJ1-5; no reliable D call. The germline CDR1 and CDR2 sequences are DFQATT and SNEGSKA (reference sequence). V lost 5 bases and J lost 3, with 14 bases in between. This CDR3 spans 14 amino acids.

The V call is TRBV5-1, the J call TRBJ2-5; D is uncertain. Matching the DNA end better, TRBJ2-7 makes the J call doubtful. Germline V gene data show CDR1 as SGHRS and CDR2 as YFSETQ. The CDR3 runs 15 residues. The CDR3 reads CASSLGGVGTYEQYF. CDR3 sequence (DNA): TGCGCCAGCAGCTTAGGCGGAGTCGGAACCTACGAGCAGTACTTC.

The chain carries TRBV5-1 and TRBJ2-3; D might be TRBD1 (7 bases). The germline V gene has CDR1 SGHRS and CDR2 YFSETQ. The length of the CDR3 is 15 residues. With 9 bases removed from V and 6 bases from J, the gap between germline ends came to 23 bases. CDR3 DNA sequence: TGCGCCACCGCCCCTTGGAGCGGAGGGGGCGATACGCAGTATTTT. This sequence encodes CATAPWSGGGDTQYF.

The V call is TRBV5-1, the J call TRBJ2-3; D not certain. CDR3 length: 14 amino acids. Germline V gene lookup returns CDR1 SGHRS and CDR2 YFSETQ. Deletions cut 0 bases from V and 6 bases from J, with 11 bases between. CDR3 loop: CASSLEATQDTQYF. CDR3 DNA sequence: TGCGCCAGCAGCTTGGAAGCGACCCAGGATACGCAGTATTTT. The whole variable domain, remainder taken from reference TRBV5-1 and TRBJ2-3, is KAGVTQTPRYLIKTRGQQVTLSCSPISGHRSVSWYQQTPGQGLQFLFEYFSETQRNKGNFPGRFSGRQFSNSRSEMNVSTLELGDSALYLCASSLEATQDTQYFGPGTRLTVL.

This sequence joins TRBV18 and TRBJ2-7; the match to TRBD2 covers 12 bases. Per germline, CDR1 KGHSH and CDR2 LQKENI. V dropped 4 bases and J dropped 0; count of bases not matched to a gene: 7. This CDR3 region has 17 residues. The DNA for the CDR3 is TGTGCCAGCTCACAGAAGGCTAGCGGGAGGGCCTCCTACGAGCAGTACTTC. Translation gives CASSQKASGRASYEQYF.

CDR3 region: CSASLGGAADTQYF. CDR3 DNA: TGCAGTGCTTCGCTGGGGGGTGCAGCAGATACGCAGTATTTT. This chain uses TRBV20-1 with TRBJ2-3, with a tentative D call TRBD2 (6 bases). CDR3 length equals 14 residues. CDR1 and CDR2 (germline): DFQATT, SNEGSKA (reference sequence). The germline V and J ends were trimmed by 5 bases and 4 bases, with 16 bases remaining between them.

The rearrangement links TRBV7-2 to TRBJ1-4, with D unclear. CDR1 and CDR2 from the germline V gene are SGHTA and FQGNSA. The CDR3 contains 14 residues. V dropped 5 bases and J dropped 4 bases, with 11 bases sitting between them. The CDR3 nucleotides are TGTGCCAGCAGCCCGGACGGTAATAATGAAAAACTGTTTTTT. It codes for CASSPDGNNEKLFF.

The sample holds a few counts of this clonotype. This chain connects TRBV12-3 or TRBV12-4 to TRBJ2-3; 7 bases match TRBD1. J gave up 3 bases and V 5 bases, and 8 bases lay outside the gene matches. CDR3 length: 15 amino acids. CDR3 in amino acids: CASSRTGVQTDTQYF. The CDR3 region has the DNA TGTGCCAGCAGTCGAACAGGGGTCCAAACAGATACGCAGTATTTT.

The V and J genes are TRBV29-1 and TRBJ2-7; 11 bases line up with TRBD1. The CDR3 consists of 14 residues. From germline, CDR1 is SQVTM and CDR2 ANQGSEA. V lost 1 base, J lost 3 bases, and 2 bases stayed unmatched. Here the CDR3 DNA reads TGCAGCGTTGAAGGGACAGGGGGCATCTACGAGCAGTACTTC. Translation gives CSVEGTGGIYEQYF.

This clonotype came up once. The rearrangement joins TRBV27 to TRBJ2-7; TRBD2 matches at 13 bases. The CDR3 runs to 16 residues. From germline, CDR1 is MNHEY and CDR2 SMNVEV (reference sequence). With 2 bases clipped from V and 10 bases from J, the junction kept 11 bases outside the gene matches. The CDR3 region is CASSLIGLAGVEAQYF. The CDR3 region has the DNA TGTGCCAGCAGTTTAATTGGACTAGCGGGAGTAGAGGCCCAGTACTTC.

This clonotype was observed a few times. The V call is TRBV12-3 or TRBV12-4, the J call TRBJ1-1; D uncertain. The ends were cut back, 6 bases at V and 10 bases at J, with 12 bases in the middle. This CDR3 region has 11 residues. The CDR3 bases are TGTGCCAGCAGCGCCGCGCGCAGAGCTTTCTTT. Translated: CASSAARRAFF.

The J gene is TRBJ2-1, the V gene TRBV20-1; 7 positions agree with TRBD2. Germline values: CDR1 DFQATT, CDR2 SNEGSKA (reference sequence). The junction had 9 bases not matched to a gene; V was cut back by 2 bases and J by 2 bases. This CDR3 has 16 amino acids. The CDR3 DNA reads as TGCAGTGCTAGAATCGGGGAGGGGTTAGCCTACAATGAGCAGTTCTTC. Its protein is CSARIGEGLAYNEQFF.

The sample holds a few counts of this clonotype. V usage is TRBV27 and J usage is TRBJ1-2; 9 bases are a match to TRBD1. The CDR3 consists of 14 residues. CDR1 is MNHEY, CDR2 SMNVEV, per germline (reference sequence). The J segment lost 8 bases and the V segment lost 2 bases, leaving 6 bases of the junction unmatched. The DNA for the CDR3 is TGTGCCAGCAGTTTAGGGACAGGGAGATACGGCTACACCTTC. Translation: CASSLGTGRYGYTF.

V usage is TRBV6-2 or TRBV6-3 and J usage is TRBJ2-7; 14 bases agree with TRBD2. J lost 7 bases, V lost 5 bases, and 19 bases had no gene match. Germline CDR1 reads MNHEY; CDR2 reads SVGEGT. The CDR3 spans 19 residues. CDR3 protein: CASSDPRIPGLAGVLEQYF. CDR3 sequence (DNA): TGTGCCAGCAGTGACCCTAGGATTCCGGGACTAGCGGGAGTCCTTGAGCAGTACTTC.

The table lists this clonotype with a few counts. The gene calls are TRBV4-3 and TRBJ2-5; TRBD1 might be the D (10 bases). Germline V lookup: CDR1 LGHNA, CDR2 YSLEER. V dropped 0 bases and J dropped 11 bases, with 37 bases sitting between them. The CDR3 has 21 amino acids. The CDR3: CASSQETGTGVTSGAINEQYF. CDR3 DNA sequence: TGCGCCAGCAGCCAAGAAACCGGGACAGGGGTGACTAGCGGAGCTATCAATGAGCAGTACTTC.